The clone carrying this T cell receptor beta chain was picked up one time. The sample has other DNA sequences that encode this CDR3 too. The data stem from a study of T cell changes during pregnancy in multiple sclerosis. Produced via immunoSEQ multiplex PCR; TCRdb's table is partial and in-frame only. The sample yields 70,000 to 75,000 clones, roughly nine tenths seen once. CDR1 is GTSNPN and CDR2 is SVGIG in the germline V gene (reference sequence). Trimming stripped 0 bases from V and 4 bases from J, with 13 bases between. CDR3 size: 15 residues. The rearrangement uses TRBV30 and TRBJ1-3; D is unclear. The TCR originated in a female donor with multiple sclerosis, enrolled in a pregnancy study. The specimen was peripheral blood, collected before pregnancy. CDR3 sequence (DNA): TGTGCCTGGAGTGTACTTTATGGAGCGGGAAACACCATATATTTT. This codes for CAWSVLYGAGNTIYF.